The 32 T cell receptor beta chains below come from one sample, sequenced in a study of regulatory T cells in long-lasting Graves disease (dated by TCRdb to the early 2020s). The library was generated by multiplex PCR. The listed sequencing device is Illumina HiSeq 4000. To build TCR beta libraries, CDR3 regions were amplified by Arm-PCR using iRepertoire HTBI primers. TCRdb applied fastp at Q25 and MiXCR to the public reads, then kept only in-frame beta chains. Each entry is one CDR3 protein sequence, shown with its most common DNA and genes. In all, the sample holds some 350,000 distinct CDR3 sequences, and under 20% of those were seen once. Over 20% of the sample is held by the ten biggest clonotypes. Interpreted using the paper, the time point label stands for: newly diagnosed GD, antithyroid drugs for less than 3 months. RNA was extracted from PBMCs in TRIzol for both TCR sequencing and RNA sequencing.

These records were also assigned to another study, of T cells in Graves' hyperthyroidism and ophthalmopathy.

The sample was peripheral blood mononuclear cells (PBMCs), taken at new diagnosis, from a patient treated with antithyroid drugs. These receptors were taken from a young woman with Graves disease. Donor details come from another sample of the same person, matched by shared clones.

This clonotype has ten or more counts. The rearrangement links TRBV11-2 to TRBJ1-1; D is possibly TRBD1 (5 bases). The germline V gene has CDR1 SGHAT and CDR2 FQNNGV. CDR3 length equals 15 residues. Trimming shortened V by 4 bases and J by 3 bases, and 15 bases separated the two germline ends. This chain's CDR3 is CASSSGLIGDTEAFF. In DNA, the CDR3 is TGTGCCAGCAGCTCGGGGTTAATAGGGGACACTGAAGCTTTCTTT.

This rearrangement joins TRBV7-9 to TRBJ1-1, with 9 bases matching TRBD1. The ends lost 2 bases at V and 4 bases at J; junction bases unmatched: 8. This CDR3 has 16 residues. CDR1 and CDR2 (germline): SEHNR, FQNEAQ (reference sequence). The chain's CDR3 is CASSLTSTGGGTEAFF. CDR3 bases: TGTGCCAGCAGCTTAACCTCAACAGGGGGCGGCACTGAAGCTTTCTTT.

The CDR3 sequence: CASSKQGLYEQYF. The CDR3 bases are TGTGCCAGTAGTAAACAAGGGCTCTACGAGCAGTACTTC. V usage is TRBV19 and J usage is TRBJ2-7; no clear D. Trimming stripped 4 bases from V and 3 bases from J, with 10 bases between. Germline V CDR1 and CDR2: LNHDA, SQIVND (reference sequence). This CDR3 is built from 13 residues.

This clonotype was recorded at least ten times. The J gene is TRBJ1-2, the V gene TRBV28; 7 nucleotides line up with TRBD1. Germline-derived CDR1 and CDR2 are MDHEN and SYDVKM. The junction had 7 bases not matched to a gene; V was cut back by 2 bases and J by 4 bases. The CDR3 has 15 residues. CDR3 sequence: CASSLGGQASYGYTF. CDR3 in DNA: TGTGCCAGCAGTTTAGGAGGACAGGCTAGCTATGGCTACACCTTC.

This clonotype was recorded many times. The rearrangement links TRBV10-3 to TRBJ2-3; 10 nucleotides align to TRBD1. CDR3 length equals 17 residues. V gave up 5 bases and J gave up 0 bases; unmatched junction bases: 8. Germline V gives CDR1 ENHRY, CDR2 SYGVKD. This CDR3 reads CAISPRVGQGSTDTQYF. The CDR3 bases are TGTGCCATCAGTCCCCGGGTGGGACAGGGGAGCACAGATACGCAGTATTTT.

This clonotype was observed many times. A much bigger clone sits one base away, suggesting this may be a read error. The chain uses TRBV11-1 and TRBJ2-5, with D perhaps matching TRBD2 (5 bases). This CDR3 has 15 amino acids. Germline CDR1 reads SGHAT; CDR2 reads FQDESV (reference sequence). V lost 8 bases, J lost 4 bases, and 20 bases lay in between. The CDR3 is CASGSPGTWGETQYF. The CDR3 nucleotides read TGTGCCAGCGGCTCGCCGGGAACTTGGGGAGAGACCCAGTACTTC.

This clonotype was seen a few times. The rearrangement uses TRBV27 and TRBJ2-1; 9 bases line up with TRBD2. The V gene end was trimmed by 5 bases and the J gene end by 15 bases; junction bases not matched to a gene: 8. The CDR3 contains 12 residues. Germline V gives CDR1 MNHEY, CDR2 SMNVEV (reference sequence). CDR3 protein: CASSPVAGEGFF. The CDR3 region has the DNA TGTGCCAGCAGTCCTGTAGCGGGAGAGGGGTTCTTC.

This clonotype came up many times. The chain recombines TRBV5-1 with TRBJ1-2; D uncertain. The length of the CDR3 is 13 residues. Trimming removed 4 bases from V and 5 bases from J, with 12 bases in between. The germline V gene has CDR1 SGHRS and CDR2 YFSETQ. CDR3 protein: CASSGTGSYGYTF. CDR3 DNA: TGCGCCAGCAGCGGTACCGGGTCTTATGGCTACACCTTC.

This clonotype occurred many times. The chain couples TRBV5-5 to TRBJ2-2, with D perhaps matching TRBD1 or TRBD2 (5 bases each). The CDR3 loop spans 13 amino acids. V gave up 4 bases and J gave up 5 bases, with 9 bases separating them. Per the germline V gene, CDR1 is SGHKS and CDR2 is YYEKEE (reference sequence). The CDR3: CASSPGLTGELFF. The CDR3 coding sequence is TGTGCCAGCAGCCCGGGGCTGACCGGGGAGCTGTTTTTT.

This clonotype was counted at least ten times. The chain joins TRBV11-2 to TRBJ1-1; a weak D match, TRBD1 (5 bases). CDR3 length: 13 amino acids. Germline CDR1 and CDR2: SGHAT and FQNNGV. Trimming cost V 7 bases and J 5 bases, with 14 bases left between them. The CDR3, as DNA: TGTGCCAGCACCCAGGGAAGTAGGACTGAAGCTTTCTTT. Amino acid sequence: CASTQGSRTEAFF.

This chain's CDR3 is CASSQVKIAGTGELFF. The CDR3 DNA is TGTGCCAGCAGCCAAGTTAAGATAGCGGGCACCGGGGAGCTGTTTTTT. The chain has TRBV3-1 and TRBJ2-2, with 7 positions matching TRBD2. The V gene end was trimmed by 1 base and the J gene end by 4 bases; junction bases not matched to a gene: 6. The CDR3 has 16 residues. Germline-derived CDR1 and CDR2 are LGHDT and YNNKEL (reference sequence).

At least ten counts were recorded for this clonotype. The chain uses TRBV5-1 and TRBJ1-5; the match to TRBD1 covers 11 bases. Germline V lookup: CDR1 SGHRS, CDR2 YFSETQ. J lost 7 bases, V lost 4 bases, and 4 bases had no gene match. CDR3 length: 14 residues. CDR3 loop: CASSPGQGVQPQHF. In DNA form, the CDR3 reads TGCGCCAGCAGCCCGGGACAGGGGGTACAGCCCCAGCATTTT.

This clonotype was picked up many times. The V call is TRBV2, the J call TRBJ2-2, with TRBD2 matching over 7 bases. Germline CDR1 and CDR2: SNHLY and FYNNEI. The CDR3 is 20 residues long. The V segment lost 2 bases and the J segment 0 bases; nucleotides outside the gene matches: 15. CDR3 DNA sequence: TGTGCCAGCAGTGAATTCCGGCTAGCGGCAAGCCTCGCGAACACCGGGGAGCTGTTTTTT. This translates into CASSEFRLAASLANTGELFF.

This chain links TRBV27 with TRBJ1-6; TRBD1 matches 12 bases. The CDR3 consists of 13 residues. The germline gives CDR1 MNHEY, CDR2 SMNVEV (reference sequence). V was pared by 9 bases and J by 14 bases, with 8 bases of the junction left unmatched. CDR3 nucleotide sequence: TGTGCCAGTGGAGGGGACAGGGGGCGCGCCCTCCACTTT. It specifies CASGGDRGRALHF.

Many counts were recorded for this clonotype. The chain links TRBV12-3 or TRBV12-4 to TRBJ1-2; 8 positions match TRBD1. The trim removed 6 bases at V and 8 bases at J, leaving 17 bases unmatched. The CDR3 runs to 16 residues. CDR3 protein: CASSPRTGRISGGYTF. As DNA, the CDR3 is TGTGCCAGCAGCCCCCGGACAGGGAGGATCAGTGGAGGCTACACCTTC.

This clonotype was counted at least ten times. The chain joins TRBV2 to TRBJ1-5; TRBD1 is a possible D gene (5 bases). The V end lost 6 bases, the J end lost 6 bases, and 21 bases lay between the germline ends. The CDR3 spans 16 residues. The V gene's germline CDR1 is SNHLY and CDR2 FYNNEI. The CDR3, as DNA: TGTGCCAGCAGATATCGGGGACCGGGCCCGCGTCAGCCCCAGCATTTT. Translating it yields CASRYRGPGPRQPQHF.

This clonotype turned up a few times. This sequence joins TRBV7-3 and TRBJ1-5, with D unclear. Per the germline V gene, CDR1 is SGHTA and CDR2 is FQGTGA. Trimming pared 6 bases from V and 5 bases from J, leaving 8 bases between. The length of the CDR3 is 12 residues. The CDR3 nucleotides read TGTGCCAGCAGTTTACTTCATCAGCCCCAGCATTTT. It codes for CASSLLHQPQHF. Using reference TRBV7-3 and TRBJ1-5 for the parts outside the CDR3, the full variable domain is GAGVSQTPSNKVTEKGKYVELRCDPISGHTALYWYRQSLGQGPEFLIYFQGTGAADDSGLPNDRFFAVRPEGSVSTLKIQRTERGDSAVYLCASSLLHQPQHFGDGTRLSIL.

The chain is built from TRBV14 and TRBJ2-1; TRBD1 agrees at 9 bases. V gave up 0 bases and J gave up 11 bases; unmatched junction bases: 11. The CDR3 contains 16 residues. The germline CDR1 and CDR2 sequences are SGHDN and FVKESK. The CDR3 loop is CASSQDFGQGKVQQFF. The CDR3 coding sequence is TGTGCCAGCAGCCAAGATTTCGGACAGGGGAAGGTCCAGCAGTTCTTC.

Worth noting for this clonotype: A much larger clone lies a single base off, so this may be a read error. V gene TRBV28 combines with J gene TRBJ1-2, with no clear D. CDR3 length: 14 amino acids. Germline V gene data show CDR1 as MDHEN and CDR2 as SYDVKM. CDR3 sequence: CAGSLKGPNYGYTF. CDR3 sequence (DNA): TGTGCCGGCAGTTTAAAAGGGCCGAACTATGGCTACACCTTC.

Ten or more counts support this clonotype. The J gene is TRBJ1-5, the V gene TRBV20-1; 10 bases align to TRBD1. With V trimmed by 1 base and J by 0 bases, 9 bases remained unmatched. The CDR3 has 18 residues. Germline values: CDR1 DFQATT, CDR2 SNEGSKA (reference sequence). In nucleotides, the CDR3 is TGCAGTGCTAGAGGACCGGGACAGGGGTTCCCTAGCAATCAGCCCCAGCATTTT. Translating it yields CSARGPGQGFPSNQPQHF.

This clonotype was seen ten or more times. The chain is built from TRBV11-2 and TRBJ1-1; D gene unclear. Germline V gene sequence: CDR1 SGHAT, CDR2 FQNNGV. There are 14 residues in the CDR3. V gave up 2 bases and J gave up 1 base, with 8 bases separating them. The CDR3 loop reads CASSLLAANTEAFF. The CDR3 DNA is TGTGCCAGCAGCTTACTGGCAGCGAACACTGAAGCTTTCTTT. Filled out from reference TRBV11-2 and TRBJ1-1, the complete variable domain reads EAGVAQSPRYKIIEKRQSVAFWCNPISGHATLYWYQQILGQGPKLLIQFQNNGVVDDSQLPKDRFSAERLKGVDSTLKIQPAKLEDSAVYLCASSLLAANTEAFFGQGTRLTVV.

This clonotype was seen repeatedly, ten times or more. The chain couples TRBV7-8 to TRBJ2-5, with 11 nucleotides matching TRBD2. V lost 5 bases, J lost 4 bases, and 3 bases stayed unmatched. Germline CDR1 SGHVS, CDR2 FQNEAQ. This CDR3 region has 14 residues. The CDR3 DNA sequence: TGTGCCAGCAGCCCTAGCGGGGGGTCAGAGACCCAGTACTTC. Protein sequence: CASSPSGGSETQYF.

This clonotype showed up many times. The rearrangement joins TRBV2 to TRBJ2-2, with a weak D call TRBD2 (7 bases). The germline V gene encodes CDR1 SNHLY and CDR2 FYNNEI. The CDR3 totals 16 residues. The V end lost 5 bases, the J end lost 4 bases, and 17 bases lay between the germline ends. CDR3 loop: CASSSKGLGGTGELFF. Written as DNA, the CDR3 is TGTGCCAGCAGTTCCAAAGGACTAGGGGGCACCGGGGAGCTGTTTTTT.

The CDR3 DNA sequence: TGTGCCAGCAGCCAAGAAATCCTAGGAGGGGGCTACACCTTC. Translating it yields CASSQEILGGGYTF. The rearrangement joins TRBV3-1 to TRBJ1-2; D not certain. The V gene lost 0 bases and the J gene lost 8 bases, with 13 bases spanning the gap. Per germline, CDR1 LGHDT and CDR2 YNNKEL (reference sequence). CDR3 length: 14 residues.

This clonotype has ten or more counts. The junction departs from the called germline gene at one end, perhaps through a read error. This chain joins TRBV5-1 and TRBJ2-1; D call uncertain. CDR3 size: 14 residues. In germline, CDR1 is SGHRS, CDR2 YFSETQ. CDR3 bases: TGTGCCAGCAGCCCGAGGAGCTCCTACAATGAGCAGTTCTTC. This sequence encodes CASSPRSSYNEQFF.

V gene TRBV5-1 combines with J gene TRBJ1-4; TRBD1 agrees at 10 bases. The CDR3 length is 15 residues. After removal of 7 bases from V and 2 bases from J, the junction contained 5 bases not matched to a gene. Germline values: CDR1 SGHRS, CDR2 YFSETQ. DNA for the CDR3: TGCGCCAGCGGGGGACAGGGGATCACTAATGAAAAACTGTTTTTT. This encodes CASGGQGITNEKLFF.

This clonotype has at least ten counts. CDR3 bases: TGCGCCAGCAGCTTGGTGGGCCTAGCGGGAATAGGCTACGAGCAGTACTTC. Its translation: CASSLVGLAGIGYEQYF. The rearrangement links TRBV5-1 to TRBJ2-7; TRBD2 agrees at 9 bases. CDR3 size: 17 residues. Germline V gene lookup returns CDR1 SGHRS and CDR2 YFSETQ. The V and J ends lost 0 bases and 3 bases, in that order; junction bases with no gene match: 10.

This clonotype has ten or more counts. V and J are TRBV27 and TRBJ1-1; D perhaps matches TRBD1 (6 bases). V shed 6 bases and J shed 5 bases, with 10 bases lying between them. CDR1 MNHEY and CDR2 SMNVEV come from the germline V gene (reference sequence). This CDR3 comprises 12 residues. The CDR3 DNA sequence: TGTGCCAGCAGACTCGGGACAACTGAAGCTTTCTTT. Translation: CASRLGTTEAFF.

This clonotype was detected many times. This sequence joins TRBV28 and TRBJ2-5; maybe TRBD1 (6 bases). The CDR3 extends over 14 amino acids. The V gene lost 3 bases and the J gene lost 0 bases, with 8 bases spanning the gap. CDR1 is MDHEN and CDR2 is SYDVKM in the germline V gene. CDR3: CASSFWTDQETQYF. As DNA, the CDR3 is TGTGCCAGCAGTTTTTGGACAGACCAAGAGACCCAGTACTTC.

V gene TRBV7-2 combines with J gene TRBJ2-1; D possibly corresponds to TRBD2 (6 bases). This CDR3 region has 14 residues. Trimming took off 5 bases at V and 4 bases at J, with 12 bases between the two ends. Germline V gene lookup returns CDR1 SGHTA and CDR2 FQGNSA. The CDR3 sequence is CASSPIGGYNEQFF. The CDR3 DNA is TGTGCCAGCAGCCCCATCGGAGGGTACAATGAGCAGTTCTTC.

In the case of this clonotype: A clone one base away is much larger, so this may be a read error. This chain links TRBV11-3 with TRBJ2-3, with TRBD1 matching over 8 bases. This CDR3 has 16 residues. The trim removed 8 bases at V and 0 bases at J, leaving 10 bases unmatched. The germline CDR1 and CDR2 sequences are SGHNT and YENEEA. The CDR3 nucleotides read TGTGCCAGCGGCACACAGGGGGGACCTAGCACAGATACGCAGTATTTT. Its protein is CASGTQGGPSTDTQYF.

Many counts were recorded for this clonotype. The chain joins TRBV20-1 to TRBJ2-7; 10 nucleotides line up with TRBD2. The CDR3 contains 16 residues. Germline loops: CDR1 DFQATT, CDR2 SNEGSKA (reference sequence). The junction had 9 bases not matched to a gene; V was cut back by 1 base and J by 3 bases. CDR3 sequence reads: CSARGVRASGSYEQYF. The CDR3 DNA reads as TGCAGTGCTAGAGGGGTCAGGGCTAGCGGGAGCTACGAGCAGTACTTC.